This T cell receptor (beta chain) was sequenced during a study of blood T cell repertoires in COVID-19. Looking at the study overall: COVID-19 samples from acute and convalescent phases originated in the United States, Italy and Spain. T cells, B-cell-depleted T cells, or PBMCs provided the cDNA or gDNA that served as material.

Methods used by the authors: Amplification with reference gene primers provided the estimates of nucleated cell counts. The assay was immunoSEQ multiplex PCR, and TCRdb's table has in-frame clones only and misses some. D and trimming were read from the DNA, whereas the V and J calls and clone size are those reported in that table. The sample lists fewer than 400,000 clones, approximately 87% occurring once. CDR3 length: 13 amino acids. The germline gives CDR1 MNHNS, CDR2 SASEGT. The V end lost 3 bases, the J end lost 4 bases, and 9 bases lay between the germline ends. This rearrangement joins TRBV6-1 to TRBJ1-2; weak D call: TRBD1 (6 bases). The source is a woman aged 45-59 years who had recovered from COVID-19. The sequencing input was PBMCs or T cells enriched from blood (not recorded which). This chain's CDR3 is CASSERTAYGYTF. The CDR3, as DNA: TGTGCCAGCAGTGAGAGGACAGCCTATGGCTACACCTTC.